The entry that follows covers one T cell receptor beta chain sequence. This specimen comes from a study of control samples from healthy donors and cancer patients. Generated by immunoSEQ multiplex PCR, the TCRdb table keeps only in-frame clones and is missing some. The sample lists 95,000 to 150,000 clones, roughly nine tenths occurring once. Trimming took off 0 bases at V and 4 bases at J, with 12 bases between the two ends. Germline V lookup: CDR1 LGHNA, CDR2 YSLEER. The CDR3 sequence is 15 residues long. Sequencing used blood. The source is a man in his fifties in good health. This sequence joins TRBV4-3 and TRBJ1-2; perhaps TRBD1 as D (5 bases). The CDR3: CASSQDLRGSYGYTF. DNA for the CDR3: TGCGCCAGCAGCCAAGATTTAAGGGGCAGCTATGGCTACACCTTC.